The 9 T cell receptor beta chains given below trace back to one sample, sequenced in a study of cytomegalovirus exposure and HLA in healthy donors. The PCR had 60 Vbeta and 13 Jbeta primers. TCRdb's table, derived via immunoSEQ multiplex PCR, lists solely in-frame clones and lacks some. The table shows approximately 91,000 clones, with around nine tenths occurring only once. The source material was PBMCs. The receptors stem from a man younger than 45 in good health and CMV-seropositive.

J is TRBJ2-7 and V is TRBV23-1, with unresolved D. TRBV23-1 is classed as an ORF, of uncertain function. The CDR3 covers 13 residues. V was cut by 6 bases and J by 4 bases, with 13 bases left in between. In DNA form, the CDR3 reads TGCGCCAGCAGACCAACCTACGGGTACGAGCAGTACTTC. It encodes CASRPTYGYEQYF.

V usage is TRBV29-1 and J usage is TRBJ1-4; TRBD1 is a possible D gene (5 bases). Germline V gene data show CDR1 as SQVTM and CDR2 as ANQGSEA. The V gene lost 1 base and the J gene lost 1 base, with 7 bases spanning the gap. The CDR3 consists of 14 residues. CDR3 sequence (DNA): TGCAGCGTTGAAGTCCAGGGAACTAATGAAAAACTGTTTTTT. Its protein is CSVEVQGTNEKLFF.

The rearrangement uses TRBV5-1 and TRBJ1-4; D is undetermined. With 0 bases removed from V and 0 bases from J, the gap between germline ends came to 9 bases. Looked up from germline, CDR1 is SGHRS and CDR2 is YFSETQ. The CDR3 loop spans 16 amino acids. The CDR3 loop is CASSLAGVSTNEKLFF. CDR3 sequence (DNA): TGCGCCAGCAGCTTGGCCGGGGTATCAACTAATGAAAAACTGTTTTTT.

The chain uses TRBV4-1 and TRBJ2-5; 7 nucleotides line up with TRBD2. The trim removed 3 bases at V and 4 bases at J, leaving 11 bases unmatched. The germline V gene encodes CDR1 MGHRA and CDR2 YSYEKL. The CDR3 contains 16 residues. The CDR3 DNA follows: TGCGCCAGCAGCCACTTGGGACGGGAGCGGGGAGAGACCCAGTACTTC. Encoded protein: CASSHLGRERGETQYF.

J is TRBJ1-5 and V is TRBV4-1, with 7 bases aligning to TRBD1. Germline V lookup: CDR1 MGHRA, CDR2 YSYEKL. V trimming: 2 bases; J trimming: 0 bases; junction bases outside the gene matches: 4. This CDR3 spans 16 amino acids. The CDR3 loop is CASSQTGQFSNQPQHF. The CDR3 region has the DNA TGCGCCAGCAGCCAAACGGGACAGTTTAGCAATCAGCCCCAGCATTTT.

The J gene is TRBJ1-5, the V gene TRBV4-2; D might be TRBD1 (6 bases). CDR3 length: 18 amino acids. In germline, CDR1 is LGHNA, CDR2 YNFKEQ. V was shortened by 0 bases and J by 0 bases, with 15 bases between the two germline ends. CDR3 nucleotides: TGTGCCAGCAGCCAAGATGGGGTCCAGGGACATAGCAATCAGCCCCAGCATTTT. Its protein is CASSQDGVQGHSNQPQHF.

The gene calls are TRBV11-2 and TRBJ2-7; 7 bases are a match to TRBD2. Germline CDR1 is SGHAT and CDR2 is FQNNGV. With 1 base clipped from V and 7 bases from J, the junction kept 7 bases outside the gene matches. This CDR3 has 14 amino acids. This chain's CDR3 is CASSLVAGDGEQYF. The CDR3 region has the DNA TGTGCCAGCAGCTTAGTTGCGGGAGACGGAGAGCAGTACTTC.

This clone occurred a few times. This CDR3 is CASSETGSGNTIYF. The CDR3 DNA sequence: TGCGCCAGCAGCGAGACAGGGTCGGGAAACACCATATATTTT. The chain has TRBV5-1 and TRBJ1-3, with 7 positions matching TRBD1. Germline lookup yields CDR1 SGHRS and CDR2 YFSETQ. The CDR3 is 14 residues long. V lost 4 bases to trimming and J lost 4 bases; unmatched junction nucleotides: 5. Filled out from reference TRBV5-1 and TRBJ1-3, the complete variable domain reads KAGVTQTPRYLIKTRGQQVTLSCSPISGHRSVSWYQQTPGQGLQFLFEYFSETQRNKGNFPGRFSGRQFSNSRSEMNVSTLELGDSALYLCASSETGSGNTIYFGEGSWLTVV.

CDR3 bases: TGTGCCAGCAGTTTCACCGGGACAGGGGTAAATGAGCAGTTCTTC. As protein: CASSFTGTGVNEQFF. The chain combines TRBV27 with TRBJ2-1; 10 bases are a match to TRBD1. This CDR3 has 15 residues. Germline V gene data show CDR1 as MNHEY and CDR2 as SMNVEV (reference sequence). V gave up 3 bases and J gave up 7 bases; unmatched junction bases: 6.